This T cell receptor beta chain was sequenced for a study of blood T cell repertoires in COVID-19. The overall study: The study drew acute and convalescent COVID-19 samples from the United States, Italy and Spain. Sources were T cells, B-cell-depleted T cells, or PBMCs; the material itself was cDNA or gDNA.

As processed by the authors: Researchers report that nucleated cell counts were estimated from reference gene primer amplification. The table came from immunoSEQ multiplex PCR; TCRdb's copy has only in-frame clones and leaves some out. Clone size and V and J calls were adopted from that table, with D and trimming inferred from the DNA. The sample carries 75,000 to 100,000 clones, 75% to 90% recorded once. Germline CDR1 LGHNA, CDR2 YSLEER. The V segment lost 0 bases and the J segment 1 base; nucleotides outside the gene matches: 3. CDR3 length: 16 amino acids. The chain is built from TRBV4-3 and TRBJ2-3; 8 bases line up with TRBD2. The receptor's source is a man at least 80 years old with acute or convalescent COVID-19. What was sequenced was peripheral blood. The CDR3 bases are TGCGCCAGCAGCCAAGACGGGGGGGCCCGCACAGATACGCAGTATTTT. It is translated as CASSQDGGARTDTQYF.